These T cell receptor beta chains were read from a single sample in a study of tumor-infiltrating lymphocytes in primary liver carcinoma. A single record per CDR3 protein comes from TCRdb applying MiXCR to the multiplex PCR reads. This table holds fewer than 400,000 distinct CDR3 sequences, about three fifths found once. Sequenced material: peripheral blood. The receptor source for this set is a woman aged 30 to 39 with primary liver carcinoma and hepatitis B virus infection. Each CDR3 is given with its conserved first and last residue. The order of the fields is D gene, clone size, V gene, J gene, CDR3 protein, CDR3 DNA. D genes are given only for firm matches. The size of a clone is reported for some rows only, either as once, few or many, or as a class for expanded clones.

>NA|many|TRBV11-1|TRBJ2-7
CASSGIGTYEQYF
TGTGCCAGCAGCGGGATAGGTACCTACGAGCAGTACTTC
>NA|NA|TRBV11-2|TRBJ1-6
CASSRRTWVSPIHF
TGTGCCAGCAGTCGGAGGACATGGGTCTCACCCATCCACTTT
>NA|many|TRBV29-1|TRBJ2-4
CSARPSENIQYF
TGCAGCGCCCGGCCGAGTGAAAACATTCAGTACTTC
>NA|once|TRBV25-1|TRBJ2-1
CASIGQFDNEQFF
TGTGCCAGCATTGGACAGTTCGACAATGAGCAGTTCTTC
>NA|few|TRBV11-3|TRBJ2-7
CDSSSYEQYF
TGTGACAGCAGCTCCTACGAGCAGTACTTC
>TRBD1|NA|TRBV11-2|TRBJ1-1
CASSSTRTGLVNTVAFF
TGTGCCAGCAGCTCGACGCGGACAGGGTTAGTGAACACTGTAGCTTTCTTT
>NA|NA|TRBV6-5|TRBJ1-2
CASSSEFRAARGYIF
TGTGCAAGCAGTAGCGAATTCAGGGCCGCTCGGGGCTACATCTTC
>TRBD1|NA|TRBV12-3/TRBV12-4|TRBJ2-2
CASTSVGTGYTWELFF
TGTGCCAGCACCTCAGTGGGGACAGGTTACACCTGGGAGCTGTTTTTT
>TRBD2|few|TRBV4-3|TRBJ2-2
CASSQAAAGAYFSGELFF
TGCGCCAGCAGCCAAGCGGCGGCGGGAGCTTATTTCAGCGGGGAGCTGTTTTTT
>TRBD2|NA|TRBV12-3/TRBV12-4|TRBJ2-5
CASSQLAVYQKTQYF
TGTGCCAGCAGTCAACTAGCGGTGTACCAAAAGACCCAGTACTTC
>NA|NA|TRBV12-3/TRBV12-4|TRBJ2-3
CASSHMKGGTDTQYF
TGTGCCAGCAGCCATATGAAGGGGGGCACAGATACGCAGTATTTT
>NA|NA|TRBV28|TRBJ2-4
CASSLTREARNIQYF
TGTGCCAGCAGTTTAACGAGAGAAGCCAGAAACATTCAGTACTTC
>NA|NA|TRBV29-1|TRBJ2-3
CNVEPGWADTDTQYF
TGTAACGTTGAACCTGGTTGGGCTGACACAGATACGCAGTATTTT
>TRBD1|few|TRBV6-1|TRBJ1-5
CASKGQVEGNQPQHF
TGTGCCAGTAAGGGACAGGTCGAAGGAAATCAGCCCCAGCATTTT
>NA|NA|TRBV28|TRBJ1-5
CASTFQGTNQPQHF
TGTGCCAGCACTTTCCAGGGGACTAATCAGCCCCAGCATTTT
>TRBD2|many|TRBV11-2|TRBJ2-1
CASSLRLAGEQFF
TGTGCCAGCAGCTTAAGGCTAGCGGGGGAGCAGTTCTTC
>NA|NA|TRBV4-3|TRBJ2-5
CASSQESRRQGGEAQYF
TGCGCCAGCAGCCAAGAATCAAGGCGCCAGGGTGGAGAGGCTCAGTACTTC
>TRBD2|many|TRBV12-5|TRBJ2-1
CASARVGLAGIGDEQFF
TGTGCTAGTGCTCGTGTGGGACTAGCGGGAATCGGAGATGAGCAGTTCTTC
>NA|NA|TRBV30|TRBJ1-5
CAWTPNTNQPQHF
TGTGCCTGGACACCTAACACCAATCAGCCCCAGCATTTT
>NA|few|TRBV2|TRBJ2-7
CASSEDPRKGYEQYF
TGTGCCAGCAGTGAAGATCCCCGTAAGGGTTACGAGCAGTACTTC
>TRBD1|NA|TRBV4-1|TRBJ2-2
CVSSLNSPGQGSAGELFF
TGTGTCAGCAGCCTAAACTCTCCGGGACAGGGGAGCGCCGGGGAGCTGTTTTTT
>NA|NA|TRBV11-2|TRBJ1-2
CTSGHAPNYGYTF
TGTACCAGCGGGCATGCCCCTAATTATGGCTACACCTTC